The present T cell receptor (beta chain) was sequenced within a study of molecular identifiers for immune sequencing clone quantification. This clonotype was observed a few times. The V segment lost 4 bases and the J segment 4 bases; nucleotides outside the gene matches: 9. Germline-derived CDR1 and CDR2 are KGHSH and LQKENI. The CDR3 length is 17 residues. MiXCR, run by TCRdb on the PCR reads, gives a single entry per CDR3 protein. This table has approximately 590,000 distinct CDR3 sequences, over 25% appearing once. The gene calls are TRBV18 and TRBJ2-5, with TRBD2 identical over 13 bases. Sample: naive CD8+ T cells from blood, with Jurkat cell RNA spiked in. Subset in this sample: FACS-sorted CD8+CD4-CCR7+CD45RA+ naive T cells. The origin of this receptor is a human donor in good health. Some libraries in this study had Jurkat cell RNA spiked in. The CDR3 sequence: CASSLPGLAGVAETQYF. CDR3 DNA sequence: TGTGCCAGCTCACTACCAGGACTAGCGGGAGTAGCAGAGACCCAGTACTTC.